The sequence of this T cell receptor (beta chain) was determined in a study of blood T cell repertoires in COVID-19. Germline V gene lookup returns CDR1 MNHEY and CDR2 SVGEGT. Trimming removed 6 bases at V and 8 bases at J, with 16 bases between. CDR3 length: 13 residues. Only in-frame clones appear in the TCRdb table, and some are missing; sequencing was by immunoSEQ multiplex PCR. The table has tens of thousands of clones, more than 90% seen once; the top ten hold around 2%. The genes are TRBV6-2 or TRBV6-3 and TRBJ1-1, with TRBD1 as a possible D gene (6 bases). This sequence originates from a man between 60 and 75 years old with acute or convalescent COVID-19. Sequences were obtained from peripheral blood. CDR3 nucleotides: TGTGCCAGCAGCTCGGGACACATCCTAGAAGCTTTCTTT. This gives the protein CASSSGHILEAFF.